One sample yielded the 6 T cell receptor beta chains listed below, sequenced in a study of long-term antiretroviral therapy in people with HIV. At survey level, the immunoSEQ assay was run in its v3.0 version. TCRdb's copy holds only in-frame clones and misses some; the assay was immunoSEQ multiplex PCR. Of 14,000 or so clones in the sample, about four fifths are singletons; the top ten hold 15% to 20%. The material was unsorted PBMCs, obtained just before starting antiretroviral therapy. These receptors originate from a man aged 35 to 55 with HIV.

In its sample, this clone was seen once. DNA for the CDR3: TGTGCCACCAGCAGAGAGGGTAGCAGCACAGATACGCAGTATTTT. It specifies CATSREGSSTDTQYF. This chain connects TRBV15 to TRBJ2-3; no definite D call. Germline CDR1 LNHNV, CDR2 YYDKDF (reference sequence). The CDR3 is 15 amino acids. Trimming cost V 0 bases and J 0 bases, with 7 bases left between them.

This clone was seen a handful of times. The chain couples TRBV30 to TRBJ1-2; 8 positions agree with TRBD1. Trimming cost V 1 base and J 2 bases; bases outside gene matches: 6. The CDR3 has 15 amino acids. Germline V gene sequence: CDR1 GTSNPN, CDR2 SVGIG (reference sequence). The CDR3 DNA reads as TGTGCCTGGAGTGCGCCGGGACAGGTGAACTATGGCTACACCTTC. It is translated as CAWSAPGQVNYGYTF.

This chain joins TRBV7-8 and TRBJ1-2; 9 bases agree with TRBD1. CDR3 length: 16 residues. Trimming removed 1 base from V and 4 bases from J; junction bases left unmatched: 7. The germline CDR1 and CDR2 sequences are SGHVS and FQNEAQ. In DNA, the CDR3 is TGTGCCAGCAGCTTAGAGAGCGGGGGACAGGGCTATGGCTACACCTTC. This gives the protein CASSLESGGQGYGYTF.

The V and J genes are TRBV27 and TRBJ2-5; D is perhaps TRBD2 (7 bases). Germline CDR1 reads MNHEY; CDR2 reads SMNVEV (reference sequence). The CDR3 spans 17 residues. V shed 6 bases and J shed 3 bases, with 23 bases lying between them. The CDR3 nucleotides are TGTGCCAGCAGCCCAACCATTTTCACAGGGACTAAAGAGACCCAGTACTTC. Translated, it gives CASSPTIFTGTKETQYF.

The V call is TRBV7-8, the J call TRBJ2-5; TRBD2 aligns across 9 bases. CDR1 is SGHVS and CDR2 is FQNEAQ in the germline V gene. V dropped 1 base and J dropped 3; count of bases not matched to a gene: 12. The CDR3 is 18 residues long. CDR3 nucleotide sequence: TGTGCCAGCAGCTTAGGGCGGGAGGGCCTTAAACCCAAAGAGACCCAGTACTTC. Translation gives CASSLGREGLKPKETQYF.

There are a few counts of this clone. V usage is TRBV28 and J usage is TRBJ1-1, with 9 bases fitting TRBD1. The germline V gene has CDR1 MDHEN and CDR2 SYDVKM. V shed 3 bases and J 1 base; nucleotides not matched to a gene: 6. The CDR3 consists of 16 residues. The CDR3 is CASSFLWTGENTEAFF. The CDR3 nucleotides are TGTGCCAGCAGTTTCCTCTGGACAGGGGAGAACACTGAAGCTTTCTTT. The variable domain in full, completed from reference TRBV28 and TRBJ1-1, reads DVKVTQSSRYLVKRTGEKVFLECVQDMDHENMFWYRQDPGLGLRLIYFSYDVKMKEKGDIPEGYSVSREKKERFSLILESASTNQTSMYLCASSFLWTGENTEAFFGQGTRLTVV.